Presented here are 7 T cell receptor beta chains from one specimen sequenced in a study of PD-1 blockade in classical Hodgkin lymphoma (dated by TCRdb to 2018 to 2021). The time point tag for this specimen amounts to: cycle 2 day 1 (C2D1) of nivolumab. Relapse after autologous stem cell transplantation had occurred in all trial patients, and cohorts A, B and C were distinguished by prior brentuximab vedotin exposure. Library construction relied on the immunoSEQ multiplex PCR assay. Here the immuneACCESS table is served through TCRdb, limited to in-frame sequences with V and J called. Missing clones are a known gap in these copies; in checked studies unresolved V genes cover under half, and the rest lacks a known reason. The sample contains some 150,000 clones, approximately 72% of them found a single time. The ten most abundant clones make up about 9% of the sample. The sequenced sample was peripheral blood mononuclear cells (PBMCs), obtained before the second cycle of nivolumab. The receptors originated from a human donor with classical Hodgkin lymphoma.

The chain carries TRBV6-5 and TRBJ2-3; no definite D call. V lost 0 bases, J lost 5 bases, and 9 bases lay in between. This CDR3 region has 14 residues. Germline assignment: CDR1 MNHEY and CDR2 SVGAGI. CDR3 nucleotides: TGTGCCAGCAGTTACTCGGGCACGGTAGATACGCAGTATTTT. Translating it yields CASSYSGTVDTQYF.

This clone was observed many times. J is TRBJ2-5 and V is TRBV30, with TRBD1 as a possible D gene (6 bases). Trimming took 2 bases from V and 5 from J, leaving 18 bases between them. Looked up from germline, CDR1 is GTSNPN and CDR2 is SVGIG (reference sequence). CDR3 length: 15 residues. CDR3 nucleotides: TGTGCCTGGAGTCCGGGGCTAGGGGGATCGGAGACCCAGTACTTC. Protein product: CAWSPGLGGSETQYF.

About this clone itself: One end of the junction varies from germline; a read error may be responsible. CDR3 residues: CASSLTGRYGYTF. For the CDR3, the DNA is TGTGCCAGCAGCTTGACAGGTCGCTATGGCTACACCTTC. The chain couples TRBV5-1 to TRBJ1-2; possible D gene TRBD1, 6 bases. The length of the CDR3 is 13 residues. Germline V CDR1 and CDR2: SGHRS, YFSETQ.

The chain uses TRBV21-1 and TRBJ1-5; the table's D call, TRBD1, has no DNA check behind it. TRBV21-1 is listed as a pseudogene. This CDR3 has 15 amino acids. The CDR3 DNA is TGTGCCAGCAGCAGACAGGGGGCCAGCAATCAGCCCCAGCATTTT. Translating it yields CASSRQGASNQPQHF.

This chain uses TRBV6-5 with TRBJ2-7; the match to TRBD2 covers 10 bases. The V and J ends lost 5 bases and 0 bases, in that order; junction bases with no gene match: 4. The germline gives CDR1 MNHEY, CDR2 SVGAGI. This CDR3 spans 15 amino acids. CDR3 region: CASSPLAGISYEQYF. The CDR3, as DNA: TGTGCCAGCAGTCCACTAGCGGGGATCTCCTACGAGCAGTACTTC.

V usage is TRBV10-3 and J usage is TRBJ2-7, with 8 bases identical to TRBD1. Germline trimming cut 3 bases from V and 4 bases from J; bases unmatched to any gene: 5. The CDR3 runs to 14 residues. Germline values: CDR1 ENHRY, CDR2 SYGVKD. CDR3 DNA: TGTGCCATCAGTGAAGGGCAGGGGGCTTACGAGCAGTACTTC. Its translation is CAISEGQGAYEQYF.

The CDR3, as DNA: TGTGCCAGCTCACTTGACAGGAACTATGGCTACACCTTC. Protein product: CASSLDRNYGYTF. V gene TRBV18 combines with J gene TRBJ1-2, with D possibly being TRBD1 (6 bases). Germline CDR1 reads KGHSH; CDR2 reads LQKENI. V lost 4 bases and J 2 bases, leaving 8 bases between the germline ends. The CDR3 runs to 13 residues.